This TCR beta chain comes out of a study of human T cells and chemical hapten exposure. Study overall: Doses of diphenylcyclopropenone went to the patients' scalps weekly throughout the roughly 24-week study. On the upper back, patch tests were applied with 0.01% DPC and read at 6 days.

Time point indicated: pre-sensitization, week 0. Stated treatment: therapeutic diphenylcyclopropenone sensitization with weekly scalp DPC. The V end lost 5 bases, the J end lost 3 bases, and 4 bases lay between the germline ends. CDR3 length: 11 amino acids. The sample holds many counts of this clonotype. Each cDNA molecule in the library carried unique molecular identifiers. One entry per CDR3 protein results from TCRdb running MiXCR on the RACE reads. Altogether more than 80,000 distinct CDR3 sequences are present, 10% to 13% being singletons, with the ten largest covering about 3%. This specimen was whole blood, taken in connection with sensitization to the hapten diphenylcyclopropenone (DPC). This TCR derives from a woman aged 60-75 years with alopecia areata. Some clones in this sample may be carry-over from other donors' samples. The chain combines TRBV12-3 or TRBV12-4 with TRBJ1-2, with unresolved D. DNA of the CDR3: TGTGCCAGCAGTCCCTACTATGGCTACACCTTC. Translation: CASSPYYGYTF.